This TCR beta chain came from a study of cytomegalovirus exposure and HLA in healthy donors. Researchers ran the PCR with 60 Vbeta and 13 Jbeta primers. Method: immunoSEQ multiplex PCR; TCRdb's copy keeps in-frame clones and lacks some. The sample has about 65,000 clones, around 73% seen once. A note on this clone: What it recognizes is unknown.

This CDR3 contains 14 residues. The germline V gene has CDR1 MDHEN and CDR2 SYDVKM. Between the trimmed V and J ends, which lost 7 bases and 2 bases, there was a span of 12 bases. Regarding the study as a whole: It was in a later analysis that TCR association rates were seen to vary by HLA locus, highest for DRB1 and lowest for HLA-C.

Sequencing input: PBMCs. The genes are TRBV28 and TRBJ2-1; D gene unclear. The clonotype comes from a girl aged 10 to 17 in good health and CMV-seropositive. CDR3 sequence reads: CASTNLPAYNEQFF. In nucleotides, the CDR3 is TGTGCCAGCACGAATTTACCGGCCTACAATGAGCAGTTCTTC.